The TCR beta chain under discussion was sequenced for a study of metastatic and nonmetastatic thyroid tumors (dated by TCRdb to 2020 to 2022). About the study as a whole: The researchers compared repertoires between peripheral blood samples and tumor or nodule tissue samples from patients with malignant or benign thyroid disease.

In the case of this clone: The clone's antigen remains unknown. No qualities accompany the bases; no much larger clone lies one base away.

The library was prepared using PCR. The sample was run on an Illumina HiSeq 4000. High-throughput sequencing was used to profile the CDR3 region of the TCR beta-chain in every patient. The published analysis was carried out like this. CDR3 differences across clinicopathological groups were used to build a classifier for discriminating distant-metastatic papillary thyroid cancer patients. To measure repertoire diversity the researchers used the Shannon index, while the Morisita-Horn index served to gauge how similar the tumor and blood repertoires were. TCRdb passed the public sequencing reads through fastp at Q25 and MiXCR, retaining productive beta sequences. In this record, the V and J calls reflect TCRdb's handling and not the investigators' own analysis. Recorded for this sample are 34,000 or so clones; about 40% of them occurred a single time. Approximately 24% of the sample comes from the top ten.

Points the paper makes about the study in general: In both blood and tumor samples, malignant tumors were reported to have significantly higher TCR beta diversity than benign nodules.

Before undergoing thyroid surgery, none of the patients had been given any kind of treatment. Using T-cell receptor beta sequencing, the researchers looked back retrospectively at clinical samples from patients, gathered between about 2011 and 2019. The sample taken for sequencing was tumor tissue. The source is a female donor with papillary thyroid cancer or a benign thyroid nodule (not recorded which). Some clones in this sample may be carry-over from other donors' samples.

In nucleotides, the sequence is TGCAGTGCTAGTGGGGATACAGCCGAGCAGTACTTC. It is translated as CSASGDTAEQYF. The chain is made from TRBV20-1 and TRBJ2-7; the D gene cannot be resolved reliably. CDR1 DFQATT and CDR2 SNEGSKA are derived from the germline V gene (reference sequence). The CDR3, cysteine through phenylalanine, is 12 amino acids long. Kept here is only the CDR3 DNA, which spans 36 bases and is read in frame from base 1. The V and J ends are trimmed by 3 bases and 6 bases, leaving 12 bases between them.